The next 11 T cell receptor beta chains were all read from a single sample in a study of response to subunit inactivated influenza vaccine. MiXCR was run by TCRdb on the RT-PCR reads, yielding one entry per CDR3 protein. The data show almost 600,000 distinct CDR3 sequences, about 15% seen once. The sample in question was PBMCs from blood, obtained 12 days after vaccination. These receptors were taken from a man aged 50 to 59 who received an inactivated influenza vaccine.

This clonotype showed up just a few times. V and J are TRBV12-3 or TRBV12-4 and TRBJ2-5; tentatively, D is TRBD1 (5 bases). V was clipped by 2 bases and J by 0 bases, with 10 bases between them. This CDR3 contains 15 residues. The CDR3 nucleotides read TGTGCCAGCAGTTTATACGTACAGGACCAAGAGACCCAGTACTTC. Protein: CASSLYVQDQETQYF.

The rearrangement joins TRBV6-5 to TRBJ1-4; D possibly corresponds to TRBD1 (6 bases). Germline-derived CDR1 and CDR2 are MNHEY and SVGAGI. The length of the CDR3 is 15 residues. The ends were cut back, 3 bases at V and 8 bases at J, with 16 bases in the middle. The CDR3 is CASSYSQGLGEKLFF. As DNA, the CDR3 is TGTGCCAGCAGTTATTCACAGGGACTAGGGGAAAAACTGTTTTTT.

The rearrangement links TRBV30 to TRBJ1-1; the D gene is possibly TRBD1 (6 bases). V was trimmed by 2 bases and J by 4 bases, leaving 14 bases between them. The CDR3 spans 14 residues. Germline values: CDR1 GTSNPN, CDR2 SVGIG (reference sequence). CDR3 amino acids: CAWSSGVQGTEAFF. Written as DNA, the CDR3 is TGTGCCTGGAGTTCAGGGGTTCAGGGCACTGAAGCTTTCTTT.

This clonotype was seen more than once but under ten times. This chain connects TRBV5-1 to TRBJ1-4; 10 bases match TRBD1. Germline values: CDR1 SGHRS, CDR2 YFSETQ. There are 16 residues in the CDR3. The V segment lost 1 base and the J segment 7 bases; nucleotides outside the gene matches: 7. CDR3 protein: CASSLSPGQGFEKLFF. The DNA for the CDR3 is TGCGCCAGCAGCTTGTCCCCGGGACAGGGGTTTGAAAAACTGTTTTTT.

The V call is TRBV20-1, the J call TRBJ1-2, with D tentatively TRBD1 (6 bases). Germline CDR1 and CDR2: DFQATT and SNEGSKA (reference sequence). The ends were cut back, 8 bases at V and 4 bases at J, with 14 bases in the middle. CDR3 length equals 12 residues. CDR3 in DNA: TGCAGTTCGGACAGCGCTTTCTATGGCTACACCTTC. It encodes CSSDSAFYGYTF.

This clonotype was found a few times. The rearrangement joins TRBV12-3 or TRBV12-4 to TRBJ2-7; tentative D call: TRBD2 (7 bases). This CDR3 has 14 residues. Trimming took 10 bases from V and 3 from J, leaving 19 bases between them. The CDR3 here is CATGRQGNIYEQYF. Written as DNA, the CDR3 is TGTGCCACCGGGAGGCAGGGGAACATCTACGAGCAGTACTTC.

V usage is TRBV20-1 and J usage is TRBJ2-1; 12 nucleotides agree with TRBD2. The CDR3 is made up of 16 amino acids. V gave up 3 bases and J gave up 4 bases; unmatched junction bases: 7. Germline V gene lookup returns CDR1 DFQATT and CDR2 SNEGSKA (reference sequence). The CDR3 nucleotides are TGCAGTGCTAGGAGAACTAGCGGGGGGTCATACAATGAGCAGTTCTTC. Its protein is CSARRTSGGSYNEQFF.

This clonotype turned up a few times. The gene calls are TRBV28 and TRBJ2-7; 8 bases match TRBD2. This CDR3 spans 14 amino acids. Germline assignment: CDR1 MDHEN and CDR2 SYDVKM. V shed 10 bases and J 0 bases; nucleotides not matched to a gene: 8. The CDR3, as DNA: TGTGCCACCAACATAGCGGGGTCCTCCTACGAGCAGTACTTC. Its translation is CATNIAGSSYEQYF.

The chain couples TRBV12-3 or TRBV12-4 to TRBJ1-1; D is possibly TRBD1 (6 bases). CDR3 size: 14 residues. With 3 bases removed from V and 1 base from J, the gap between germline ends came to 9 bases. The CDR3 DNA reads as TGTGCCAGCAGTTTCGAGGGGGGGAACACTGAAGCTTTCTTT. This codes for CASSFEGGNTEAFF.

This clonotype was seen only a few times. The V call is TRBV11-1, the J call TRBJ2-5, with 9 bases aligning to TRBD1. The CDR3 runs to 20 residues. Per the germline V gene, CDR1 is SGHAT and CDR2 is FQDESV (reference sequence). The V gene end was trimmed by 4 bases and the J gene end by 3 bases; junction bases not matched to a gene: 21. The CDR3 coding sequence is TGTGCCAGCAGCTCAAAAAAGGGACAGGGACACAACCCCTTTAAAGAGACCCAGTACTTC. Translating it yields CASSSKKGQGHNPFKETQYF.

A few counts support this clonotype. The J gene is TRBJ2-3, the V gene TRBV27, with a possible D match to TRBD2 (6 bases). The CDR3 is made up of 16 amino acids. Germline V CDR1 and CDR2: MNHEY, SMNVEV (reference sequence). V was trimmed by 6 bases and J by 0 bases, leaving 16 bases between them. CDR3 protein: CASRRVRGTSTDTQYF. The CDR3 DNA sequence: TGTGCCAGCAGGCGGGTCCGAGGGACTAGCACAGATACGCAGTATTTT.